The sequence of this T cell receptor (beta chain) was determined in a study of spatial heterogeneity in lung cancer. Notes on the study in general: Tumor T-cell coverage was an estimated 7% or so for alpha and more than 11% for beta chains. The number of expanded tumor alpha and beta chains correlated with mutation number. Nonsynonymous mutations, ubiquitous and regional, were tracked respectively by counts of ubiquitous and regional expanded TCRs.

This clonotype was seen only a few times. The antigen is undetermined. TCRdb reprocessed the 5' RACE reads via MiXCR and lists one record per CDR3 protein. The sample shows 20,000 to 30,000 distinct CDR3 sequences, 8% to 10% of them seen only once. As to time point: sample taken at primary tumor resection. Samples were donated by 72 untreated early-stage non-small cell lung cancer patients. The sequenced material consisted of unsorted whole RNA from tumor, nontumor lung or frozen PBMC. The V gene's germline CDR1 is SGHDT and CDR2 YYEEEE. The CDR3 runs to 14 residues. Trimming pared 4 bases from V and 6 bases from J, leaving 15 bases between.

The sequence came from a male donor with early-stage non-small cell lung cancer. The material was lung tumor tissue, obtained at surgery. This sequence joins TRBV5-6 and TRBJ2-3; maybe TRBD2 (6 bases). Written as DNA, the CDR3 is TGTGCCAGCAGCGCCACCCAGGGAGGCGATACGCAGTATTTT. Protein product: CASSATQGGDTQYF.